The 20 T cell receptor beta chains below were found in one sample sequenced in a study of T cells after yellow fever vaccination. TCRdb processed the 5' RACE reads anew with MiXCR; each CDR3 protein has one entry. The sample carries 250,000 to 400,000 distinct CDR3 sequences, roughly 4.3% recorded once. This sample comprised PBMCs, obtained 5 days after the yellow fever booster vaccination. The origin of the receptors is a man aged 18 to 29 who received the YFV17D yellow fever vaccine.

The chain recombines TRBV11-2 with TRBJ1-3, with 8 bases matching TRBD1. CDR3 length: 16 residues. The V and J ends lost 2 bases and 2 bases, in that order; junction bases with no gene match: 5. Germline values: CDR1 SGHAT, CDR2 FQNNGV. The CDR3 DNA reads as TGTGCCAGCAGCTTACAAGGACAGGGCCCTGGAAACACCATATATTTT. Its translation is CASSLQGQGPGNTIYF. Looking up the rest from reference TRBV11-2 and TRBJ1-3 gives the full variable domain: EAGVAQSPRYKIIEKRQSVAFWCNPISGHATLYWYQQILGQGPKLLIQFQNNGVVDDSQLPKDRFSAERLKGVDSTLKIQPAKLEDSAVYLCASSLQGQGPGNTIYFGEGSWLTVV.

This clonotype came up a few times. The V call is TRBV18, the J call TRBJ1-1; D remains unclear. Trimming removed 0 bases at V and 5 bases at J, with 7 bases between. The CDR3 has 13 residues. The germline V gene encodes CDR1 KGHSH and CDR2 LQKENI. CDR3 DNA sequence: TGTGCCAGCTCACCACCTGGGAGGACTGAAGCTTTCTTT. This translates into CASSPPGRTEAFF.

The chain links TRBV5-4 to TRBJ2-1, with TRBD1 matching 9 bases. The CDR3 covers 14 residues. Trimming at V came to 7 bases and at J to 7 bases, leaving 9 bases not matched to a gene. The germline CDR1 and CDR2 sequences are SGHNT and YYREEE (reference sequence). Here the CDR3 reads CASRGQGLGNEQFF. DNA of the CDR3: TGTGCCAGCCGGGGACAGGGTTTGGGGAATGAGCAGTTCTTC.

This clonotype was picked up many times. The V gene is TRBV4-2, the J gene TRBJ1-2; TRBD1 matches 8 bases. The CDR3 extends over 12 amino acids. Trimming cost V 6 bases and J 6 bases; bases outside gene matches: 3. Germline CDR1 and CDR2: LGHNA and YNFKEQ. The CDR3 DNA follows: TGTGCCAGCAGGAAGACAGGGGATGGCTACACCTTC. This gives the protein CASRKTGDGYTF.

The V call is TRBV6-2 or TRBV6-3, the J call TRBJ2-7; 8 positions match TRBD1. From germline, CDR1 is MNHEY and CDR2 SVGEGT. CDR3 size: 15 residues. The V gene end was trimmed by 6 bases and the J gene end by 2 bases; junction bases not matched to a gene: 9. The CDR3 region has the DNA TGTGCCAGCAGCCACAGGGGGACAGGAACCTACGAGCAGTACGTC. Its protein is CASSHRGTGTYEQYV.

In its sample, this clonotype was seen many times. The V gene is TRBV7-2, the J gene TRBJ2-3, with D possibly being TRBD1 (5 bases). CDR1 and CDR2 from the germline V gene are SGHTA and FQGNSA. The germline V and J ends were trimmed by 5 bases and 2 bases, with 17 bases remaining between them. There are 16 residues in the CDR3. The CDR3 is CASSPPPQGTTDTQYF. CDR3 nucleotide sequence: TGTGCCAGCAGCCCCCCTCCCCAGGGTACCACAGATACGCAGTATTTT. The full variable domain, its missing parts supplied by reference TRBV7-2 and TRBJ2-3, is GAGVSQSPSNKVTEKGKDVELRCDPISGHTALYWYRQSLGQGLEFLIYFQGNSAPDKSGLPSDRFSAERTGGSVSTLTIQRTQQEDSAVYLCASSPPPQGTTDTQYFGPGTRLTVL.

The chain has TRBV12-3 or TRBV12-4 and TRBJ1-1; no firm D call. The CDR3 runs 11 residues. Deletions cut 6 bases from V and 1 base from J, with 3 bases between. The CDR3 DNA reads TGTGCCAGCAGCGCGAACACTGAAGCTTTCTTT. This translates into CASSANTEAFF.

This clonotype came up many times. This sequence joins TRBV5-1 and TRBJ1-4; D gene uncertain. CDR3 length equals 16 residues. From germline, CDR1 is SGHRS and CDR2 YFSETQ. Trimming shortened V by 1 base and J by 4 bases, and 14 bases separated the two germline ends. The CDR3 region has the DNA TGCGCCAGCAGCTTGTCTGTAATGAGTCGTAATGAAAAACTGTTTTTT. Encoded protein: CASSLSVMSRNEKLFF.

This clonotype was picked up many times. The V gene is TRBV4-1, the J gene TRBJ2-4; D unresolved. V lost 3 bases, J lost 1 base, and 7 bases lay in between. Germline-derived CDR1 and CDR2 are MGHRA and YSYEKL. The CDR3 length is 14 residues. CDR3 sequence: CASSQWKAKNIQYF. The DNA for the CDR3 is TGCGCCAGCAGCCAGTGGAAGGCCAAAAACATTCAGTACTTC.

The chain recombines TRBV7-3 with TRBJ2-2, with 8 bases identical to TRBD2. With 2 bases clipped from V and 1 base from J, the junction kept 3 bases outside the gene matches. Germline assignment: CDR1 SGHTA and CDR2 FQGTGA. The CDR3 is 16 amino acids. DNA for the CDR3: TGTGCCAGCAGCTTAGATCTAGCGGGGAACACCGGGGAGCTGTTTTTT. Protein product: CASSLDLAGNTGELFF.

This rearrangement joins TRBV19 to TRBJ2-3; unclear D gene. Per germline, CDR1 LNHDA and CDR2 SQIVND (reference sequence). The CDR3 runs to 17 residues. V gave up 5 bases and J gave up 3 bases, with 21 bases separating them. CDR3 DNA: TGTGCCAGTAGTCTTTATGGAGCGTGCGGAGCTACAGATACGCAGTATTTT. Its translation is CASSLYGACGATDTQYF. The full variable domain, with the rest looked up from reference TRBV19 and TRBJ2-3, is DGGITQSPKYLFRKEGQNVTLSCEQNLNHDAMYWYRQDPGQGLRLIYYSQIVNDFQKGDIAEGYSVSREKKESFPLTVTSAQKNPTAFYLCASSLYGACGATDTQYFGPGTRLTVL.

The rearrangement links TRBV19 to TRBJ1-5; TRBD1 is a possible D gene (6 bases). V lost 4 bases, J lost 5 bases, and 12 bases lay in between. There are 14 residues in the CDR3. Germline lookup yields CDR1 LNHDA and CDR2 SQIVND (reference sequence). The CDR3 nucleotides read TGTGCCAGTAGTACCCGGGACACTTATCAGCCCCAGCATTTT. Translation: CASSTRDTYQPQHF. The entire variable domain, with the rest obtained from reference TRBV19 and TRBJ1-5, is as follows: DGGITQSPKYLFRKEGQNVTLSCEQNLNHDAMYWYRQDPGQGLRLIYYSQIVNDFQKGDIAEGYSVSREKKESFPLTVTSAQKNPTAFYLCASSTRDTYQPQHFGDGTRLSIL.

This clonotype has a handful of counts. The chain joins TRBV28 to TRBJ2-2; TRBD2 matches 10 bases. Germline V gives CDR1 MDHEN, CDR2 SYDVKM. The ends lost 6 bases at V and 4 bases at J; junction bases unmatched: 8. The CDR3 extends over 16 amino acids. The CDR3 loop is CASRFPKRGGTGELFF. The DNA for the CDR3 is TGTGCCAGCAGGTTCCCCAAGCGGGGGGGCACCGGGGAGCTGTTTTTT.

The chain recombines TRBV7-9 with TRBJ1-6; the D gene is possibly TRBD1 (5 bases). Germline V gene data show CDR1 as SEHNR and CDR2 as FQNEAQ (reference sequence). Trimming left V 1 base short and J 2 bases short, with 9 bases between. This CDR3 is 16 amino acids long. CDR3 residues: CASSLVGHTYNSPLHF. In DNA, the CDR3 is TGTGCCAGCAGCTTAGTGGGGCATACCTATAATTCACCCCTCCACTTT.

This clonotype has a handful of counts. The CDR3 protein is CASSPRDRGPNDEQYF. CDR3 nucleotide sequence: TGTGCCAGCAGCCCACGCGACAGGGGACCGAATGACGAGCAGTACTTC. The V and J genes are TRBV27 and TRBJ2-7; 8 positions agree with TRBD1. The CDR3 runs to 16 residues. CDR1 is MNHEY and CDR2 is SMNVEV in the germline V gene (reference sequence). The V segment lost 6 bases and the J segment 5 bases; nucleotides outside the gene matches: 15.

The J gene is TRBJ2-7, the V gene TRBV28, with D perhaps matching TRBD1 (6 bases). The CDR3 runs 14 residues. Deletions cut 5 bases from V and 3 bases from J, with 14 bases between. The germline gives CDR1 MDHEN, CDR2 SYDVKM. DNA for the CDR3: TGTGCCAGCAGTGGGCCCACAGGGTTCTACGAGCAGTACTTC. This encodes CASSGPTGFYEQYF.

This clonotype came up many times. V gene TRBV27 combines with J gene TRBJ2-5; D is undetermined. The CDR3 is 15 residues long. Germline CDR1 reads MNHEY; CDR2 reads SMNVEV (reference sequence). V lost 6 bases and J lost 2, with 16 bases in between. In DNA, the CDR3 is TGTGCCAGCAGCCAATTCGCAAGAATGCAAGAGACCCAGTACTTC. It translates to CASSQFARMQETQYF.

The rearrangement joins TRBV3-1 to TRBJ2-1; D gene uncertain. The CDR3 runs to 11 residues. V lost 10 bases, J lost 5 bases, and 9 bases lay in between. Germline CDR1 is LGHDT and CDR2 is YNNKEL (reference sequence). Written as DNA, the CDR3 is TGTGCCACCCGCGTTAACAATGAGCAGTTCTTC. It yields the protein CATRVNNEQFF.

For the CDR3, the DNA is TGTGCCAGCAGCTTAGACCAACAGGGGAGGGATAATTCACCCCTCCACTTT. Translating gives CASSLDQQGRDNSPLHF. The chain couples TRBV7-2 to TRBJ1-6; 7 bases are a match to TRBD1. The V and J ends lost 1 base and 5 bases, in that order; junction bases with no gene match: 8. The CDR3 loop spans 17 amino acids. CDR1 is SGHTA, CDR2 FQGNSA, per germline.

This clonotype was seen ten or more times. The V call is TRBV7-9, the J call TRBJ2-5; maybe TRBD1 (5 bases). CDR1 and CDR2 (germline): SEHNR, FQNEAQ (reference sequence). The CDR3 consists of 14 residues. Deletions cut 4 bases from V and 2 bases from J, with 11 bases between. CDR3 sequence: CASSSRQPQETQYF. Written as DNA, the CDR3 is TGTGCCAGCAGCTCCCGACAGCCTCAAGAGACCCAGTACTTC. Filled out from reference TRBV7-9 and TRBJ2-5, the complete variable domain reads DTGVSQNPRHKITKRGQNVTFRCDPISEHNRLYWYRQTLGQGPEFLTYFQNEAQLEKSRLLSDRFSAERPKGSFSTLEIQRTEQGDSAMYLCASSSRQPQETQYFGPGTRLLVL.